This entry concerns a single T cell receptor (beta chain). The germline V gene encodes CDR1 LNHDA and CDR2 SQIVND (reference sequence). The CDR3 spans 11 residues. The ends were cut back, 5 bases at V and 11 bases at J, with 12 bases in the middle. Time point defined: pretreatment peripheral blood. These data belong to a study of PD-L1 blockade in urothelial cancer. Clones were read by immunoSEQ multiplex PCR, and TCRdb kept only the in-frame ones, dropping some. The sample comprises under 70,000 clones, roughly four fifths of which are singletons, and about 1.6% rests with the top ten. The rearrangement uses TRBV19 and TRBJ1-1; D possibly corresponds to TRBD1 (5 bases). The material sequenced was PBMCs, taken around atezolizumab (anti-PD-L1) treatment. This TCR came from a man aged 65-85 years with urothelial cancer. CDR3 nucleotides: TGTGCCAGTAGTTCACGGGACTGGGCTTTCTTT. Translated: CASSSRDWAFF.